These 28 T cell receptor beta chains came from one sample sequenced in a study of response to subunit inactivated influenza vaccine (dated by TCRdb to the late 2010s). Library preparation was by RT-PCR. Sequencing was performed on an Illumina HiSeq 2500. In-frame beta chains were kept once TCRdb had trimmed the public reads at Q25 with fastp and called clones with MiXCR. Rows with one shared CDR3 protein collapse into an entry with the most common genes and DNA. This sample gives some 540,000 distinct CDR3 sequences in total; around a quarter of them show up just once. The top ten clonotypes cover 2.5% to 3.5% of the sample. The sample also formed part of further work on T cells expressing NK-cell markers. Per that second paper: TCR beta cDNA libraries were made by 5'RACE template switching that added a universal primer site and unique molecular identifiers.

Material: CD4+ T cells sorted from PBMCs, obtained 11 to 12 days after vaccination. The receptors shown here come from a man in his fifties who received an inactivated influenza vaccine. Donor details come from another sample of the same person, matched by shared clones.

CDR3 sequence: CASSNGQGDEQYF. DNA of the CDR3: TGCGCCAGCAGCAACGGACAGGGAGACGAGCAGTACTTC. V usage is TRBV5-1 and J usage is TRBJ2-7, with TRBD1 identical over 8 bases. With V trimmed by 4 bases and J by 5 bases, 5 bases remained unmatched. Germline CDR1 and CDR2: SGHRS and YFSETQ. CDR3 length: 13 residues.

This clonotype was seen only a few times. The rearrangement links TRBV5-1 to TRBJ2-2; D is perhaps TRBD2 (6 bases). In germline, CDR1 is SGHRS, CDR2 YFSETQ. Trimming removed 1 base from V and 0 bases from J, with 10 bases in between. The CDR3 loop spans 16 amino acids. The CDR3 bases are TGCGCCAGCAGCTTGAACCCGGGAGCGAACACCGGGGAGCTGTTTTTT. Protein sequence: CASSLNPGANTGELFF.

This clonotype was observed a handful of times. The V gene is TRBV4-1, the J gene TRBJ2-1; 16 bases line up with TRBD2. Germline lookup yields CDR1 MGHRA and CDR2 YSYEKL. J was trimmed by 5 bases and V by 4 bases; bases with no gene match: 5. The CDR3 covers 17 residues. The CDR3 coding sequence is TGCGCCAGCAGCCTGGGACTAGCGGGGGGGCGACACAATGAGCAGTTCTTC. Its protein is CASSLGLAGGRHNEQFF.

This chain joins TRBV5-1 and TRBJ1-1; 7 nucleotides align to TRBD1. The CDR3 is made up of 14 amino acids. Germline CDR1 reads SGHRS; CDR2 reads YFSETQ. With 6 bases clipped from V and 2 bases from J, the junction kept 7 bases outside the gene matches. CDR3 protein: CASTRQGTNTEAFF. CDR3 DNA sequence: TGCGCCAGCACCAGACAGGGCACAAACACTGAAGCTTTCTTT.

J is TRBJ2-3 and V is TRBV20-1, with 8 positions matching TRBD2. The CDR3 extends over 12 amino acids. The V segment lost 5 bases and the J segment 8 bases; nucleotides outside the gene matches: 6. Germline V gene lookup returns CDR1 DFQATT and CDR2 SNEGSKA (reference sequence). The CDR3 DNA reads TGCAGTGCTGGACCCGGGGGGGGTACGCAGTATTTT. It codes for CSAGPGGGTQYF.

This rearrangement joins TRBV9 to TRBJ2-1; maybe TRBD2 (7 bases). The ends were cut back, 1 base at V and 3 bases at J, with 11 bases in the middle. The germline gives CDR1 SGDLS, CDR2 YYNGEE. This CDR3 comprises 15 residues. The CDR3 loop reads CASSVMRGGYNEQFF. CDR3 nucleotides: TGTGCCAGCAGCGTAATGAGGGGGGGCTACAATGAGCAGTTCTTC.

This clonotype showed up just a few times. This chain uses TRBV10-3 with TRBJ2-5; D is undetermined. Trimming pared 6 bases from V and 5 bases from J, leaving 13 bases between. This CDR3 has 13 amino acids. CDR1 and CDR2 from the germline V gene are ENHRY and SYGVKD. The CDR3 DNA reads as TGTGCCATCAGACAGCCTGAGTGGGAGACCCAGTACTTC. Translation gives CAIRQPEWETQYF.

This clonotype was recorded a few times. The V call is TRBV5-1, the J call TRBJ2-1, with TRBD1 identical over 7 bases. J lost 4 bases, V lost 7 bases, and 8 bases had no gene match. The CDR3 contains 14 residues. Looked up from germline, CDR1 is SGHRS and CDR2 is YFSETQ. The CDR3 sequence is CASQGQLQYNEQFF. DNA for the CDR3: TGCGCCAGCCAGGGACAGTTACAATACAATGAGCAGTTCTTC.

In its sample, this clonotype was seen many times. V gene TRBV5-1 combines with J gene TRBJ2-2; D gene unclear. The V and J ends lost 5 bases and 4 bases respectively, with 9 bases between them. CDR3 size: 13 residues. The germline V gene encodes CDR1 SGHRS and CDR2 YFSETQ. CDR3 amino acids: CASRPPGTGELFF. The CDR3 nucleotides are TGCGCCAGCAGGCCCCCCGGCACCGGGGAGCTGTTTTTT.

This clonotype was found a few times. The CDR3 nucleotides are TGCAGTGCTAGTTCCCGACCTAAAGTGTTCTCCTACGAGCAGTACTTC. This sequence encodes CSASSRPKVFSYEQYF. The chain has TRBV20-1 and TRBJ2-7; D is undetermined. Germline V CDR1 and CDR2: DFQATT, SNEGSKA (reference sequence). Between the trimmed V and J ends, which lost 3 bases and 0 bases, there was a span of 18 bases. The CDR3 covers 16 residues.

J is TRBJ2-1 and V is TRBV7-2; the D gene could be TRBD1 or TRBD2 (8 bases each). V was clipped by 6 bases and J by 7 bases, with 19 bases between them. Looked up from germline, CDR1 is SGHTA and CDR2 is FQGNSA. This CDR3 spans 15 amino acids. This CDR3 reads CASRRAGGGRNEQFF. As DNA, the CDR3 is TGTGCCAGCAGGCGTGCAGGGGGCGGGAGGAATGAGCAGTTCTTC.

The rearrangement joins TRBV5-1 to TRBJ2-5; 8 bases are a match to TRBD1. Germline V gene sequence: CDR1 SGHRS, CDR2 YFSETQ. V lost 2 bases and J lost 5; bases outside the gene matches: 2. CDR3 length equals 13 residues. For the CDR3, the DNA is TGCGCCAGCAGCTTTTACAGGGGGGAGACCCAGTACTTC. It yields the protein CASSFYRGETQYF.

The V call is TRBV5-1, the J call TRBJ2-3, with D possibly called TRBD1 or TRBD2 (6 bases each). V was cut by 6 bases and J by 2 bases, with 16 bases left in between. The V gene's germline CDR1 is SGHRS and CDR2 YFSETQ. The CDR3 is 15 residues long. This CDR3 is CASTTGATTTDTQYF. The CDR3 bases are TGCGCCAGCACCACGGGGGCGACTACCACAGATACGCAGTATTTT. The entire variable domain, with the rest obtained from reference TRBV5-1 and TRBJ2-3, is as follows: KAGVTQTPRYLIKTRGQQVTLSCSPISGHRSVSWYQQTPGQGLQFLFEYFSETQRNKGNFPGRFSGRQFSNSRSEMNVSTLELGDSALYLCASTTGATTTDTQYFGPGTRLTVL.

V and J are TRBV12-3 or TRBV12-4 and TRBJ1-6, with 8 bases lining up with TRBD1. V gave up 3 bases and J gave up 2 bases; unmatched junction bases: 6. CDR3 length: 17 residues. The CDR3: CASSLRQGRTYNSPLHF. CDR3 DNA: TGTGCCAGCAGTTTGAGACAGGGGAGAACCTATAATTCACCCCTCCACTTT.

This clonotype was found a few times. The CDR3 spells CASSQDRQGRETQYF. CDR3 in DNA: TGCGCCAGCAGCCAAGACCGACAGGGACGAGAGACCCAGTACTTC. V usage is TRBV4-3 and J usage is TRBJ2-5; 7 bases match TRBD1. The CDR3 loop spans 15 amino acids. The germline gives CDR1 LGHNA, CDR2 YSLEER. V lost 0 bases, J lost 4 bases, and 5 bases stayed unmatched.

The gene calls are TRBV10-3 and TRBJ2-7, with unresolved D. Germline CDR1 is ENHRY and CDR2 is SYGVKD. This CDR3 is 11 amino acids long. V shed 4 bases and J shed 4 bases, with 5 bases lying between them. The CDR3 region is CAISAKYEQYF. The CDR3 bases are TGTGCCATCAGTGCAAAATACGAGCAGTACTTC.

This clonotype turned up a few times. V gene TRBV20-1 combines with J gene TRBJ1-1; maybe TRBD1 (5 bases). The CDR3 has 15 residues. Deletions cut 3 bases from V and 0 bases from J, with 14 bases between. The germline gives CDR1 DFQATT, CDR2 SNEGSKA (reference sequence). The CDR3 region has the DNA TGCAGTGCTAGTAGGACAAGCGTAATGAACACTGAAGCTTTCTTT. Its protein product is CSASRTSVMNTEAFF.

The chain carries TRBV4-3 and TRBJ2-1, with D possibly TRBD2 on 7 matching bases. The germline gives CDR1 LGHNA, CDR2 YSLEER. The V and J ends lost 1 base and 4 bases respectively, with 14 bases between them. The CDR3 sequence is 16 residues long. CDR3 coding DNA: TGCGCCAGCAGCCAAGCCACGGGGGGCCTGTACAATGAGCAGTTCTTC. Protein: CASSQATGGLYNEQFF.

This clonotype has a handful of counts. The CDR3 nucleotides are TGTGCCAGCAGTGAGTTACAGGGAGATACGCAGTATTTT. Amino acids: CASSELQGDTQYF. The rearrangement joins TRBV2 to TRBJ2-3; D might be TRBD1 (6 bases). Trimming removed 3 bases from V and 5 bases from J, with 9 bases in between. There are 13 residues in the CDR3. Germline V gene lookup returns CDR1 SNHLY and CDR2 FYNNEI.

Only a few counts were recorded for this clonotype. The CDR3 sequence is CASSLGPGQGPYF. DNA of the CDR3: TGTGCCAGCAGTTTAGGCCCGGGACAGGGCCCGTATTTT. V gene TRBV12-3 or TRBV12-4 combines with J gene TRBJ2-3, with 9 positions matching TRBD1. The CDR3 spans 13 residues. V dropped 1 base and J dropped 14; count of bases not matched to a gene: 7.

In its sample, this clonotype was seen many times. The V call is TRBV28, the J call TRBJ2-5, with D maybe TRBD1 (5 bases). Looked up from germline, CDR1 is MDHEN and CDR2 is SYDVKM. The V end lost 6 bases, the J end lost 5 bases, and 16 bases lay between the germline ends. The CDR3 has 14 amino acids. The CDR3 sequence: CASSPIRGSETQYF. In DNA, the CDR3 is TGTGCCAGCAGCCCGATAAGGGGTTCGGAGACCCAGTACTTC.

This clonotype came up a few times. CDR3 sequence: CATSDSYGYEQYF. The DNA of the CDR3 is TGTGCCACCAGTGATTCTTACGGCTACGAGCAGTACTTC. The chain employs TRBV24-1 and TRBJ2-7, with no clear D. Trimming removed 2 bases from V and 3 bases from J, with 7 bases in between. The CDR3 covers 13 residues. CDR1 and CDR2 from the germline V gene are KGHDR and SFDVKD.

This clonotype has a handful of counts. The rearrangement joins TRBV3-1 to TRBJ2-7; D unresolved. V was clipped by 5 bases and J by 6 bases, with 8 bases between them. Germline V gives CDR1 LGHDT, CDR2 YNNKEL (reference sequence). The CDR3 runs 11 residues. The chain's CDR3 is CASSSPGEQYF. The CDR3 DNA follows: TGTGCCAGCAGCTCCCCGGGCGAGCAGTACTTC.

This clonotype was counted a few times. This chain links TRBV4-2 with TRBJ1-5; 11 nucleotides align to TRBD1. This CDR3 comprises 15 residues. Germline trimming cut 4 bases from V and 5 bases from J; bases unmatched to any gene: 4. Germline lookup yields CDR1 LGHNA and CDR2 YNFKEQ. CDR3 loop: CASSPGQGADQPQHF. CDR3 in DNA: TGTGCCAGCAGCCCCGGACAGGGGGCGGATCAGCCCCAGCATTTT.

The J gene is TRBJ2-3, the V gene TRBV20-1; TRBD2 is a possible D gene (6 bases). V lost 5 bases, J lost 4 bases, and 13 bases lay in between. Per germline, CDR1 DFQATT and CDR2 SNEGSKA (reference sequence). This CDR3 comprises 13 residues. For the CDR3, the DNA is TGCAGTGCTTACCGGGACTGGCCAGATACGCAGTATTTT. This codes for CSAYRDWPDTQYF.

This clonotype was observed a few times. The CDR3 loop is CATPQGGNTGELFF. DNA for the CDR3: TGTGCCACCCCACAGGGCGGAAACACCGGGGAGCTGTTTTTT. The chain links TRBV19 to TRBJ2-2; weak D call: TRBD1 (6 bases). The CDR3 extends over 14 amino acids. Germline values: CDR1 LNHDA, CDR2 SQIVND (reference sequence). Trimming stripped 10 bases from V and 2 bases from J, with 14 bases between.

The chain has TRBV3-1 and TRBJ2-2; 7 nucleotides align to TRBD1. Trimming cost V 0 bases and J 5 bases; bases outside gene matches: 9. This CDR3 is 17 amino acids long. From germline, CDR1 is LGHDT and CDR2 YNNKEL (reference sequence). The CDR3 protein is CASSQDSPQGLTGELFF. CDR3 DNA: TGTGCCAGCAGCCAAGATTCTCCACAGGGGTTGACCGGGGAGCTGTTTTTT.

This sequence joins TRBV11-2 and TRBJ2-7; 10 bases line up with TRBD2. This CDR3 has 18 residues. Per the germline V gene, CDR1 is SGHAT and CDR2 is FQNNGV. Germline trimming cut 6 bases from V and 5 bases from J; bases unmatched to any gene: 19. The CDR3 DNA reads TGTGCCAGCAGTCCCGGACTAGCGGAATTAACCGCCCGTCACGAGCAGTACTTC. This codes for CASSPGLAELTARHEQYF.